The entry that follows covers one T cell receptor beta chain sequence. The sample is drawn from a study of control samples from healthy donors and cancer patients. Trimming removed 2 bases from V and 2 bases from J; junction bases left unmatched: 14. Germline CDR1 is SGHTA and CDR2 is FQGNSA. CDR3 length equals 19 residues. The protocol was immunoSEQ multiplex PCR, while the TCRdb copy is restricted to in-frame clones and leaves out a portion. The top ten clones hold about a fifth of a sample with about 82,000 clones, more than 70% of them seen once. Sequences were obtained from blood. This sequence originates from a man aged 50 to 60 in good health. The V call is TRBV7-2, the J call TRBJ2-3; TRBD2 matches at 9 bases. CDR3 sequence (DNA): TGTGCCAGCAGCTTACGGGCGGGGGGGTCGAAAGGGTACACAGATACGCAGTATTTT. Translation: CASSLRAGGSKGYTDTQYF.